This entry concerns a single TCR beta chain. The sample originates from a study of cytomegalovirus exposure and HLA in healthy donors. At the level of the study: Samples from HLA-typed donors yielded approximately 88 million unique TCRs in an early data release.

CDR1 is SGHTS, CDR2 YDEGEE, per germline. This CDR3 has 17 residues. V trimming: 4 bases; J trimming: 1 base; junction bases outside the gene matches: 11. PCR was performed using 60 Vbeta and 13 Jbeta primers. Here immunoSEQ multiplex PCR was the method, and the copy in TCRdb shows in-frame clones only, minus some. The data show roughly 200,000 clones, 75% to 90% seen once. V and J are TRBV5-8 and TRBJ2-3; 8 nucleotides agree with TRBD2. The sample was PBMCs. The receptor's source is a boy younger than 10 in good health and CMV-seronegative. The CDR3 is CASSRTHSGAGTDTQYF. CDR3 nucleotide sequence: TGTGCCAGCAGCAGGACACATAGCGGGGCCGGCACAGATACGCAGTATTTT.